This T cell receptor (beta chain) stems from a study of monozygotic twins with cystic fibrosis. Findings of the study overall: Nucleotide-identical clonotype sharing was significantly higher within monozygotic CF twin pairs than between unrelated CF individuals.

Repertoires were generated with immunoSEQ multiplex PCR, while TCRdb's copy carries only in-frame clones and drops some. The profile shows about 36,000 clones, 84% of them singletons. This CDR3 contains 14 residues. With 0 bases clipped from V and 3 bases from J, the junction kept 0 bases outside the gene matches. Germline CDR1 SGDLS, CDR2 YYNGEE. Comments on this clone: Its antigen is not known.

The rearrangement joins TRBV9 to TRBJ2-7; 10 nucleotides align to TRBD1. The receptor comes from a girl aged 2 to 9 with cystic fibrosis. Sequenced material: blood. CDR3 coding DNA: TGTGCCAGCAGCGTAGGGGACAGGGGCTACGAGCAGTACTTC. It codes for CASSVGDRGYEQYF.